The clone carrying this T cell receptor beta chain was seen just once. This entry is derived from a study of blood T cell repertoires in COVID-19. Trimming removed 2 bases from V and 5 bases from J, with 13 bases in between. In germline, CDR1 is SGHKS, CDR2 YYEKEE (reference sequence). This CDR3 is built from 14 residues. How the authors handled the data: The assay estimated nucleated cells by amplifying reference gene primers. TCRdb's copy holds only in-frame clones and misses some; the assay was immunoSEQ multiplex PCR. That table furnishes V, J and clone size, whereas the DNA furnished D and trimming. The top ten hold about 31% of the sample, which has about 150,000 clones, 70% to 85% seen once.

Sequencing used peripheral blood. V and J are TRBV5-5 and TRBJ1-1; the D gene is possibly TRBD1 (5 bases). This sequence was found in a woman aged 55-75 years with acute or convalescent COVID-19. This CDR3 is CASSFLWGGTEAFF. The CDR3 DNA is TGTGCCAGCAGCTTTTTATGGGGGGGTACTGAAGCTTTCTTT.